The entry that follows covers one T cell receptor (beta chain) sequence. Produced via immunoSEQ multiplex PCR; TCRdb's table is partial and in-frame only. The table includes about 130,000 clones, roughly nine tenths detected once. The data derive from a study of control samples from healthy donors and cancer patients. With 5 bases removed from V and 7 bases from J, the gap between germline ends came to 19 bases. CDR1 SGHDT and CDR2 YYEEEE come from the germline V gene. The CDR3 runs to 15 residues. The specimen was blood. The chain carries TRBV5-6 and TRBJ2-1, with a weak D call TRBD2 (6 bases). This TCR was sampled from a young man in good health. CDR3 sequence reads: CASSSFLEGGNEQFF. The CDR3, as DNA: TGTGCCAGCAGTAGTTTTTTGGAGGGAGGTAATGAGCAGTTCTTC.